The 20 T cell receptor beta chains listed next were all sequenced from one sample in a study of cytomegalovirus exposure and HLA in healthy donors. Only in-frame clones appear in the TCRdb table, and some are missing; sequencing was by immunoSEQ multiplex PCR. The sample records over 150,000 clones, 85% to 90% being singletons. The sequencing sample was made of PBMCs. Receptor source: a woman younger than 45 in good health and CMV-seronegative.

This clone is a singleton in its sample. This rearrangement joins TRBV5-4 to TRBJ1-2, with 7 bases that match TRBD1. V trimming: 4 bases; J trimming: 4 bases; junction bases outside the gene matches: 7. Germline V gene data show CDR1 as SGHNT and CDR2 as YYREEE (reference sequence). The CDR3 runs to 14 residues. The DNA for the CDR3 is TGTGCCAGCAGCGTTACAGGGGCTGGCTATGGCTACACCTTC. It codes for CASSVTGAGYGYTF.

This sequence joins TRBV30 and TRBJ2-1, with D perhaps matching TRBD1 or TRBD2 (6 bases each). V dropped 0 bases and J dropped 4 bases, with 13 bases sitting between them. The CDR3 consists of 15 residues. In germline, CDR1 is GTSNPN, CDR2 SVGIG (reference sequence). CDR3 nucleotide sequence: TGTGCCTGGAGTGTACGAGGGGGGCCATACAATGAGCAGTTCTTC. This encodes CAWSVRGGPYNEQFF.

This chain joins TRBV6-1 and TRBJ2-5, with TRBD2 as a possible D gene (6 bases). This CDR3 contains 17 residues. Germline V gene data show CDR1 as MNHNS and CDR2 as SASEGT. Trimming stripped 0 bases from V and 2 bases from J, with 16 bases between. CDR3 in amino acids: CASSEAGLRGTQETQYF. CDR3 DNA sequence: TGTGCCAGCAGTGAAGCAGGCTTGCGGGGTACTCAAGAGACCCAGTACTTC.

The J gene is TRBJ1-1, the V gene TRBV27; tentatively, D is TRBD1 (5 bases). The ends were cut back, 6 bases at V and 6 bases at J, with 8 bases in the middle. The CDR3 is 11 amino acids. Per germline, CDR1 MNHEY and CDR2 SMNVEV (reference sequence). This CDR3 is CASRKGAEAFF. CDR3 in DNA: TGTGCCAGCAGGAAAGGGGCTGAAGCTTTCTTT.

The V call is TRBV6-5, the J call TRBJ1-1; D is uncertain. The germline V gene has CDR1 MNHEY and CDR2 SVGAGI. V lost 5 bases and J 5 bases, leaving 9 bases between the germline ends. CDR3 size: 12 residues. CDR3 sequence reads: CASSRSQTEAFF. The CDR3, as DNA: TGTGCCAGCAGTCGCTCGCAAACTGAAGCTTTCTTT.

The chain recombines TRBV5-5 with TRBJ2-7; no clear D. The CDR3 runs 14 residues. Trimming pared 3 bases from V and 6 bases from J, leaving 16 bases between. CDR1 and CDR2 (germline): SGHKS, YYEKEE (reference sequence). The CDR3 bases are TGTGCCAGCAGCTCCTTAACAAGTAACGGCGAGCAGTACTTC. This gives the protein CASSSLTSNGEQYF. Filled out from reference TRBV5-5 and TRBJ2-7, the complete variable domain reads DAGVTQSPTHLIKTRGQQVTLRCSPISGHKSVSWYQQVLGQGPQFIFQYYEKEERGRGNFPDRFSARQFPNYSSELNVNALLLGDSALYLCASSSLTSNGEQYFGPGTRLTVT.

The chain has TRBV7-3 and TRBJ2-2, with unresolved D. Germline lookup yields CDR1 SGHTA and CDR2 FQGTGA. The CDR3 totals 13 residues. V lost 2 bases and J lost 6, with 7 bases in between. CDR3 DNA sequence: TGTGCCAGCAGCTTAGATAACGCCGGGGAGCTGTTTTTT. It translates to CASSLDNAGELFF.

V and J are TRBV28 and TRBJ2-5; 12 nucleotides align to TRBD2. The CDR3 length is 16 residues. Germline assignment: CDR1 MDHEN and CDR2 SYDVKM. With 3 bases clipped from V and 5 bases from J, the junction kept 7 bases outside the gene matches. CDR3 protein: CASSFILAGGAETQYF. CDR3 bases: TGTGCCAGCAGTTTCATACTAGCGGGAGGTGCGGAGACCCAGTACTTC.

V is TRBV27 and J is TRBJ2-2; 9 bases are a match to TRBD1. CDR3 length: 16 amino acids. The junction had 5 bases not matched to a gene; V was cut back by 6 bases and J by 0 bases. Per the germline V gene, CDR1 is MNHEY and CDR2 is SMNVEV (reference sequence). DNA of the CDR3: TGTGCCAGCAGGGGGGGACAGGGCCCGAACACCGGGGAGCTGTTTTTT. Protein: CASRGGQGPNTGELFF.

The J gene is TRBJ2-7, the V gene TRBV18; D might be TRBD1 (6 bases). V lost 3 bases to trimming and J lost 7 bases, with 7 bases between them. In germline, CDR1 is KGHSH, CDR2 LQKENI. The CDR3 sequence is 11 residues long. The CDR3 here is CASSPGQEQYF. CDR3 in DNA: TGTGCCAGCTCACCTGGACAGGAGCAGTACTTC. The full variable domain, completed using reference TRBV18 and TRBJ2-7, is NAGVMQNPRHLVRRRGQEARLRCSPMKGHSHVYWYRQLPEEGLKFMVYLQKENIIDESGMPKERFSAEFPKEGPSILRIQQVVRGDSAAYFCASSPGQEQYFGPGTRLTVT.

This clone has only one observation. The genes are TRBV7-3 and TRBJ2-2; 8 bases fit TRBD2. Germline V CDR1 and CDR2: SGHTA, FQGTGA. The V gene end was trimmed by 2 bases and the J gene end by 3 bases; junction bases not matched to a gene: 5. The CDR3 loop spans 16 amino acids. This CDR3 is CASSLSVAGHTGELFF. The CDR3 nucleotides read TGTGCCAGCAGCTTATCGGTAGCGGGGCACACCGGGGAGCTGTTTTTT.

The V gene is TRBV4-3, the J gene TRBJ2-1; the D gene is possibly TRBD1 (5 bases). The CDR3 spans 16 residues. V lost 0 bases to trimming and J lost 1 base, with 10 bases between them. The germline V gene encodes CDR1 LGHNA and CDR2 YSLEER. DNA of the CDR3: TGCGCCAGCAGCCAAGACAGGGATATGTCCTACAATGAGCAGTTCTTC. It yields the protein CASSQDRDMSYNEQFF.

This chain joins TRBV5-1 and TRBJ1-2; the D gene is possibly TRBD1 (5 bases). The CDR3 spans 15 residues. The germline V gene has CDR1 SGHRS and CDR2 YFSETQ. V was shortened by 5 bases and J by 8 bases, with 22 bases between the two germline ends. Here the CDR3 reads CASRIGTDLSGGYTF. CDR3 bases: TGCGCCAGCAGAATCGGGACGGATCTATCGGGAGGCTACACCTTC.

This chain links TRBV28 with TRBJ1-5, with 9 positions matching TRBD1. There are 15 residues in the CDR3. Germline V lookup: CDR1 MDHEN, CDR2 SYDVKM. The V segment lost 7 bases and the J segment 0 bases; nucleotides outside the gene matches: 4. The CDR3 DNA is TGTGCCAGCAAGGACAGGGGATATAGCAATCAGCCCCAGCATTTT. Translating gives CASKDRGYSNQPQHF.

The rearrangement uses TRBV13 and TRBJ1-1, with unresolved D. Looked up from germline, CDR1 is PRHDT and CDR2 is FYEKMQ (reference sequence). The CDR3 covers 13 residues. Trimming removed 5 bases at V and 1 base at J, with 8 bases between. The DNA of the CDR3 is TGTGCCAGCAGCACCTACAAGAACACTGAAGCTTTCTTT. As protein: CASSTYKNTEAFF.

This clone was found once. The rearrangement uses TRBV28 and TRBJ2-7; D gene unclear. This CDR3 region has 14 residues. V was trimmed by 7 bases and J by 1 base, leaving 14 bases between them. CDR1 and CDR2 from the germline V gene are MDHEN and SYDVKM. The CDR3 spells CASTHPADSYEQYF. The CDR3 nucleotides are TGTGCCAGCACCCACCCCGCAGATTCCTACGAGCAGTACTTC.

The chain joins TRBV15 to TRBJ2-5, with no clear D. The CDR3 sequence is 18 residues long. Trimming left V 3 bases short and J 0 bases short, with 20 bases between. CDR1 and CDR2 (germline): LNHNV, YYDKDF (reference sequence). Here the CDR3 DNA reads TGTGCCACCAGCAGCGTGGTAATAGGTGGTGGGGACCAAGAGACCCAGTACTTC. As protein: CATSSVVIGGGDQETQYF. Using reference TRBV15 and TRBJ2-5 for the parts outside the CDR3, the full variable domain is DAMVIQNPRYQVTQFGKPVTLSCSQTLNHNVMYWYQQKSSQAPKLLFHYYDKDFNNEADTPDNFQSRRPNTSFCFLDIRSPGLGDTAMYLCATSSVVIGGGDQETQYFGPGTRLLVL.

A single count supports this clone. The chain carries TRBV9 and TRBJ2-3, with 13 bases that match TRBD2. The CDR3 spans 16 residues. J lost 0 bases, V lost 3 bases, and 1 base had no gene match. Germline V gene data show CDR1 as SGDLS and CDR2 as YYNGEE. The CDR3 DNA reads TGTGCCAGCAGCGAGGGACTAGCGGGAAGCACAGATACGCAGTATTTT. Protein sequence: CASSEGLAGSTDTQYF.

This rearrangement joins TRBV27 to TRBJ2-3, with D unclear. Deletions cut 2 bases from V and 0 bases from J, with 12 bases between. CDR3 size: 16 residues. CDR1 is MNHEY, CDR2 SMNVEV, per germline (reference sequence). CDR3 loop: CASSLRYHPSTDTQYF. The DNA of the CDR3 is TGTGCCAGCAGTTTACGTTACCACCCTAGCACAGATACGCAGTATTTT.

This clone was detected only a few times. The CDR3 protein is CASSMGTGNYGYTF. DNA for the CDR3: TGTGCCAGTAGTATGGGGACAGGGAACTATGGCTACACCTTC. The rearrangement joins TRBV19 to TRBJ1-2; TRBD1 matches at 9 bases. The CDR3 totals 14 residues. The V gene end was trimmed by 3 bases and the J gene end by 2 bases; junction bases not matched to a gene: 1. Germline V CDR1 and CDR2: LNHDA, SQIVND (reference sequence).